This TCR beta chain was sequenced during a study of Graves' ophthalmopathy and Graves' hyperthyroidism. Unmatched junction bases numbered 4, after V lost 7 bases and J lost 7 bases. The CDR3 contains 12 residues. The study amplified TCR beta CDR3 regions using RNA transcripts. The first-round RT-PCR employed HTBI primers together with the Qiagen OneStep RT-PCR kit. A multiplex PCR was then performed as the second round. TCRdb ran MiXCR on the multiplex PCR reads and lists one entry per CDR3 protein. The sample has over a million distinct CDR3 sequences; less than 45% are singletons. The chain links TRBV12-3 or TRBV12-4 to TRBJ2-5; 9 bases are a match to TRBD1. The TCR was taken from an adult man with Graves' hyperthyroidism. Sequenced sample: peripheral blood or thyroid tissue (not recorded which). This CDR3 is CASTGTGRTQYF. CDR3 DNA: TGTGCCAGCACTGGGACAGGGAGGACCCAGTACTTC.